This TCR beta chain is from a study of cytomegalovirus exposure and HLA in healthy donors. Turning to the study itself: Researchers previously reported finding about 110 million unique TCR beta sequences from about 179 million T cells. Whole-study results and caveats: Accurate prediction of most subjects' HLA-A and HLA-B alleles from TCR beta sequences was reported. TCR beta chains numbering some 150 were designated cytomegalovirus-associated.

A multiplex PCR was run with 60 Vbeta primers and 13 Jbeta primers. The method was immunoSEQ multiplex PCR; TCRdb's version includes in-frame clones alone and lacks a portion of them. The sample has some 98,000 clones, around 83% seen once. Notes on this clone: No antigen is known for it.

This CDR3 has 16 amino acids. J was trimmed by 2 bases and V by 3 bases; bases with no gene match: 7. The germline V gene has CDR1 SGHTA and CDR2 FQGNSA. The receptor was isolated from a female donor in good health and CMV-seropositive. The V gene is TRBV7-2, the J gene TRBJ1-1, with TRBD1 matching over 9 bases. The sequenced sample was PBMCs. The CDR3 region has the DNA TGTGCCAGCAGCTTTGATGGACAGGGGATTAACACTGAAGCTTTCTTT. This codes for CASSFDGQGINTEAFF.